This is a list of T cell receptor beta chains from one sample in a study of cytomegalovirus exposure and HLA in healthy donors. Sequenced by immunoSEQ multiplex PCR; TCRdb stores in-frame clones only, minus some. Of 150,000 or so clones in the sample, around three quarters were seen once. Sequencing was performed on PBMCs. These receptors were collected from a man aged 40-50 years in good health and CMV-seropositive. CDR3s include the opening cysteine and the closing phenylalanine or tryptophan. The order of the fields is V gene, D gene, J gene, clone size, CDR3 DNA, CDR3 protein. D genes are given only for firm matches. The size field is filled for only some rows; it gives once, few, many or a size class.

TRBV5-8	-	TRBJ1-3	-	TGTGCCAGCAGCTTGGGGACAGACCTCGGAAACACCATATATTTT	CASSLGTDLGNTIYF
TRBV25-1	TRBD1	TRBJ2-2	-	TGTGCCAGCTCCGGGACAGGGCGCACCGGGGAGCTGTTTTTT	CASSGTGRTGELFF
TRBV13	TRBD1	TRBJ1-1	-	TGTGCCAGCAGCTTAGTGCCACCGGGACAGGGATCCGAAGCTTTCTTT	CASSLVPPGQGSEAFF
TRBV10-2	TRBD2	TRBJ2-7	-	TGCGCCAGCAGCCCCGGACTAGCGGGAGTAGCCGTGCAGTACTTC	CASSPGLAGVAVQYF
TRBV19	-	TRBJ1-1	-	TGTGCCAGTAGTCATTTGAGGGCTGAAGCTTTCTTT	CASSHLRAEAFF
TRBV2	-	TRBJ2-2	-	TGTGCCAGCAGACAGGACACCGGGGAGCTGTTTTTT	CASRQDTGELFF
TRBV9	-	TRBJ2-1	-	TGTGCCAGCAGCGTAGGCCAGGGTCGTGGGAATGAGCAGTTCTTC	CASSVGQGRGNEQFF
TRBV10-3	-	TRBJ1-2	-	TGTGCCATCAGTGAAAACAGGGAAGGTGGCTACACCTTC	CAISENREGGYTF
TRBV6-6	-	TRBJ2-2	few	TGTGCCAGCAGGCGTTTCGCCGGGGAGCTGTTTTTT	CASRRFAGELFF
TRBV2	-	TRBJ2-1	-	TGTGCCAGCGGCCAGGGTGCATACAATGAGCAGTTCTTC	CASGQGAYNEQFF
TRBV15	-	TRBJ1-1	-	TGTGCCACCAGCAGAGTAGCGTACAGGGAGAACACTGAAGCTTTCTTT	CATSRVAYRENTEAFF
TRBV29-1	TRBD2	TRBJ2-1	once	TGCAGCGTTGGCGACCCGGGACTAGCGGGCGTTAGGCAGTTCTTC	CSVGDPGLAGVRQFF
TRBV4-2	TRBD1	TRBJ1-1	-	TGTGCCAGCAGCCCTGTACAGGGGGTAGTCACTGAAGCTTTCTTT	CASSPVQGVVTEAFF
TRBV28	-	TRBJ2-2	once	TGTGCCAGCAGCGGTAACAGCGGGGAGCTGTTTTTT	CASSGNSGELFF
TRBV4-2	-	TRBJ1-2	-	TGTGCCAGCAGCCAAGATCGAGGGTACTATGGCTACACCTTC	CASSQDRGYYGYTF
TRBV21-1	-	TRBJ2-1	few	TGTGCCAGCAGCACGCCGGGACTAAGGATCCATGAGCAGTTCTTC	CASSTPGLRIHEQFF
TRBV28	-	TRBJ1-2	-	TGTGCCAGCAGTTTTCATGGACACAGGGATGGCTACACCTTC	CASSFHGHRDGYTF
TRBV2	TRBD2	TRBJ2-1	once	TGTGCCAGCACCACCAGACTAGCGGGAGGAAATGAGCAGTTCTTC	CASTTRLAGGNEQFF
TRBV19	-	TRBJ1-2	-	TGTGCCAGTAGTGTTACTCCGGGAGTGAACTATGGCTACACCTTC	CASSVTPGVNYGYTF
TRBV6-1	TRBD1	TRBJ2-1	-	TGTGCCAGCAGTGCCTACAGGGGCCACCTTCCCCCCCATGAGCAGTTCTTC	CASSAYRGHLPPHEQFF
TRBV6-5	TRBD1	TRBJ1-6	once	TGTGCCAGCAGGGTGACAGGGCGATACTCACCCCTCCACTTT	CASRVTGRYSPLHF
TRBV19	-	TRBJ2-5	-	TGTGCCAGTAGTATGCAGGGTGTTCAGGAGACCCAGTACTTC	CASSMQGVQETQYF
TRBV5-6	-	TRBJ2-5	-	TGTGCCAGCGGTGGACGGGGGGAGACCCAGTACTTC	CASGGRGETQYF
TRBV2	-	TRBJ2-1	-	TGTGCCAGCAGCCTAAGGGGTAATGAGCAGTTCTTC	CASSLRGNEQFF
TRBV28	TRBD1	TRBJ2-7	-	TGTGCCAGCAGTTCCAGGGGGAGTTACGAGCAGTACTTC	CASSSRGSYEQYF
TRBV5-1	TRBD1	TRBJ1-4	-	TGCGCCAGCAAAATGGGGACAGGGGGTGAAAAACTGTTTTTT	CASKMGTGGEKLFF
TRBV11-2	-	TRBJ1-5	few	TGTGCCAGCAGCTTTGGGCCAGACAATCAGCCCCAGCATTTT	CASSFGPDNQPQHF
TRBV5-1	-	TRBJ1-4	-	TGCGCCAGCAGCTTGGAGAGCGGTGAAAAACTGTTTTTT	CASSLESGEKLFF
TRBV7-9	-	TRBJ2-7	-	TGTTCCAGCAGGGGAAGTAGCGGCTCCTACGAGCAGTACTTC	CSSRGSSGSYEQYF
TRBV7-8	TRBD1	TRBJ2-5	-	TGTGCCAGCAGCTTTCTGACAGGGCAGGAGACCCAGTACTTC	CASSFLTGQETQYF